The clone carrying this T cell receptor beta chain was observed a few times. What it recognizes is unknown. The data originate from a study of blood T cells in healthy people across ages. Regarding the study as a whole: In older individuals, TCR beta diversity per million T cells was lower, falling roughly linearly with age. Expanded clonotype changes were possibly confounded by unknown donor CMV status.

The V and J ends lost 1 base and 5 bases respectively, with 3 bases between them. This CDR3 region has 12 residues. CDR1 and CDR2 (germline): LGHNA, YNFKEQ. Primed by a sample-barcoded 5' primer and a J-beta primer mix, a second PCR proceeded for 7 to 11 cycles. TCRdb re-called the 5' RACE reads through MiXCR, storing one row per CDR3 protein. The sample consists of over 600,000 distinct CDR3 sequences, 40% to 50% of them appearing once. V gene TRBV4-2 combines with J gene TRBJ2-1, with D unclear. The sample consisted of blood. The TCR sequence derives from an elderly man in good health. CDR3 bases: TGTGCCAGCAGCCAAGGTAACAATGAGCAGTTCTTC. Encoded protein: CASSQGNNEQFF.